This T cell receptor (beta chain) is drawn from a study of T cells expressing NK-cell markers. The study, taken as a whole, reports: In a group of several donors, dominant NKG2C+ clonotypes represented about 1.0-7.5% of CD8+ T cells.

As concerns this clonotype: Its antigen is as yet unknown.

This CDR3 is built from 14 residues. Germline CDR1 reads DFQATT; CDR2 reads SNEGSKA (reference sequence). Using the 5' RACE reads, TCRdb records one entry per CDR3 protein without DNA. The sample table sets out 200,000 to 300,000 distinct CDR3 sequences. This chain joins TRBV20-1 and TRBJ1-5. The sample consisted of blood T cells: a sorted CD56 or NKG2C T cell subset, CD4+ or CD8+ T cells, or bulk PBMC T cells (not recorded which). The sequence was obtained from a man aged 18-30 years in good health. CDR3 in amino acids: CSARGDTNNQPQHF.